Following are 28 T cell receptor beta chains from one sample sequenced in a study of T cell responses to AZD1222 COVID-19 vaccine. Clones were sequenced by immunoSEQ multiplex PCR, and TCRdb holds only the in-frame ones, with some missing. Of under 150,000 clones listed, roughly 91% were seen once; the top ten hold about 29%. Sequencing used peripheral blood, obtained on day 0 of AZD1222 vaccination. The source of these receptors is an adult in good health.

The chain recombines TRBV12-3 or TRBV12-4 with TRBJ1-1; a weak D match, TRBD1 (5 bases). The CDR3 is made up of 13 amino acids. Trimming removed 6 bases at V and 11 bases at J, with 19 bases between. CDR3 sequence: CASSSREGSEAFF. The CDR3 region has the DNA TGTGCCAGCAGCTCCCGGGAGGGGAGCGAGGCTTTCTTT.

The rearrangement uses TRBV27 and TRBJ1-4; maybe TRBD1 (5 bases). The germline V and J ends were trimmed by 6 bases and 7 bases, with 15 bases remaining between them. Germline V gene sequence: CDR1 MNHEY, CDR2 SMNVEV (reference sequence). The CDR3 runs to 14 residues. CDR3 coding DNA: TGTGCCAGCAGGACTGGGGGGTTCAGTGAAAAACTGTTTTTT. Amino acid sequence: CASRTGGFSEKLFF.

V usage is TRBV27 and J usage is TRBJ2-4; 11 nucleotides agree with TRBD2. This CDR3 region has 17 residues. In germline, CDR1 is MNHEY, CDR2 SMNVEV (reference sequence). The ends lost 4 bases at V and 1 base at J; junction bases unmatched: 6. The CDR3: CASSSISGGAAKNIQYF. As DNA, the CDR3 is TGTGCCAGCAGTTCCATTAGCGGGGGGGCGGCCAAAAACATTCAGTACTTC.

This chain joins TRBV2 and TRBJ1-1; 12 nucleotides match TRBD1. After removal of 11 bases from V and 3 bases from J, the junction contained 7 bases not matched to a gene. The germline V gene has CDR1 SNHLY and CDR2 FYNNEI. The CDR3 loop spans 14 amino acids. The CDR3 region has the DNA TGTGCCCAGGGTGGGACAGGGGGCTACACTGAAGCTTTCTTT. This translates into CAQGGTGGYTEAFF. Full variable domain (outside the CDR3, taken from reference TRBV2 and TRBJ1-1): EPEVTQTPSHQVTQMGQEVILRCVPISNHLYFYWYRQILGQKVEFLVSFYNNEISEKSEIFDDQFSVERPDGSNFTLKIRSTKLEDSAMYFCAQGGTGGYTEAFFGQGTRLTVV.

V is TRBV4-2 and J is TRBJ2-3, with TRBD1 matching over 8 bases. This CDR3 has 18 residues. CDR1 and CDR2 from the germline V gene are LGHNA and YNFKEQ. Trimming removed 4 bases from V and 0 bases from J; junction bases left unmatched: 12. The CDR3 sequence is CASSPDRQGRRSTDTQYF. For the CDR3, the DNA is TGTGCCAGCAGCCCAGACCGACAGGGGCGCCGAAGCACAGATACGCAGTATTTT.

CDR3 residues: CASSLALAAPYNEQFF. CDR3 DNA sequence: TGTGCCAGCAGCTTAGCACTAGCGGCCCCCTACAATGAGCAGTTCTTC. V usage is TRBV7-7 and J usage is TRBJ2-1; TRBD2 agrees at 8 bases. The CDR3 runs 16 residues. The germline gives CDR1 SSHAT, CDR2 FNYEAQ (reference sequence). J was trimmed by 2 bases and V by 0 bases; bases with no gene match: 3.

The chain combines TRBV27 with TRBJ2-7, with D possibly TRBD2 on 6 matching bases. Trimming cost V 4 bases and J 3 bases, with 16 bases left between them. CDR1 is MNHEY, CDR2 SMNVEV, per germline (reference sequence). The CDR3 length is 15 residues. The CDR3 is CASSYDGSSHYEQYF. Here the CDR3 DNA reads TGTGCCAGCAGTTACGACGGGAGTTCCCACTACGAGCAGTACTTC.

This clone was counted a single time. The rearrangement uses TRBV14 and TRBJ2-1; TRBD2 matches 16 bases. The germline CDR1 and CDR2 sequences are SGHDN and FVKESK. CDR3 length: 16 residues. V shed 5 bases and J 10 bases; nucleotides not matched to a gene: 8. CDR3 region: CASSFGTSGGAKEQFF. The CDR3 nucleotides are TGTGCCAGCAGCTTCGGGACTAGCGGGGGGGCAAAGGAGCAGTTCTTC.

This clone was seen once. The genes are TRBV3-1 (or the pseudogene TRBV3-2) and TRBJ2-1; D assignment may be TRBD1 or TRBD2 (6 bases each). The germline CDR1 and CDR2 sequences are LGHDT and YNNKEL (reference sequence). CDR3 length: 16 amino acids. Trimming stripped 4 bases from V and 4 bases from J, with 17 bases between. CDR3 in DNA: TGTGCCAGCAGCCTGGGGGCCAGCGGGCTTTACAATGAGCAGTTCTTC. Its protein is CASSLGASGLYNEQFF.

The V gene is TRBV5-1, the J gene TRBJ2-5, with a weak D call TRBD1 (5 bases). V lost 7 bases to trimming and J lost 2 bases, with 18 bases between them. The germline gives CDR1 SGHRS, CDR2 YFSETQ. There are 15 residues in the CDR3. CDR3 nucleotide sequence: TGCGCCAGCGGGATGGGGCAATCCGGGCAAGAGACCCAGTACTTC. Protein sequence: CASGMGQSGQETQYF.

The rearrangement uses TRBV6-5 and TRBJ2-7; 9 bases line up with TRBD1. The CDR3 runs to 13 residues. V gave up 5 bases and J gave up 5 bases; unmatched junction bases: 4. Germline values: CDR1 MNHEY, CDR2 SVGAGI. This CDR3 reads CASSRGQGNEQYF. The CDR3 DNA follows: TGTGCCAGCAGTCGGGGACAGGGCAACGAGCAGTACTTC.

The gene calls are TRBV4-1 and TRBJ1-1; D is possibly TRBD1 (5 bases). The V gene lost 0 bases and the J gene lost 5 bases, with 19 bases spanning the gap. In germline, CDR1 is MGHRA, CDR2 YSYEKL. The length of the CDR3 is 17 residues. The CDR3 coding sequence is TGCGCCAGCAGCCAAGATACGGGTGGGGCCGAGAGGACTGAAGCTTTCTTT. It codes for CASSQDTGGAERTEAFF.

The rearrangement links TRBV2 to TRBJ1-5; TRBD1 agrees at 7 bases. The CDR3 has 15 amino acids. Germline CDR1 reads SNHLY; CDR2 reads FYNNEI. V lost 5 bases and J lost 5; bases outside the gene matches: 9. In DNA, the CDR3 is TGTGCCAGCAGTAAGGGGGCGAGTATAGATCAGCCCCAGCATTTT. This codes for CASSKGASIDQPQHF.

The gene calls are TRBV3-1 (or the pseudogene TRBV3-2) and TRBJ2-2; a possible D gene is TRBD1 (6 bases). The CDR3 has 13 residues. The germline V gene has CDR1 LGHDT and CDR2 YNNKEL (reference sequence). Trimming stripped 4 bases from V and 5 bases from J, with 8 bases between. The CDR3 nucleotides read TGTGCCAGCAGCCTACAGGGAACCGGGGAGCTGTTTTTT. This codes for CASSLQGTGELFF.

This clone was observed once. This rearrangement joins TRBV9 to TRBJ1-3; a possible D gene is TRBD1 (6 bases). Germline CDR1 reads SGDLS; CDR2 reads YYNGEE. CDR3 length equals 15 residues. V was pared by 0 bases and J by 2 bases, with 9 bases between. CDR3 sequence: CASSVEGDPGNTIYF. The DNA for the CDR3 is TGTGCCAGCAGCGTAGAGGGGGATCCTGGAAACACCATATATTTT. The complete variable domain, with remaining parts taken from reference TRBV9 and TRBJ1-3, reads DSGVTQTPKHLITATGQRVTLRCSPRSGDLSVYWYQQSLDQGLQFLIQYYNGEERAKGNILERFSAQQFPDLHSELNLSSLELGDSALYFCASSVEGDPGNTIYFGEGSWLTVV.

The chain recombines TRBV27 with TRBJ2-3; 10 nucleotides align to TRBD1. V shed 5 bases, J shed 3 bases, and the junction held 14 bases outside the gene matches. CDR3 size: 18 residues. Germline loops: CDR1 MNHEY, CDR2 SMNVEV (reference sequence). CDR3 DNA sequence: TGTGCCAGCAGTGCCCTAAAGACAGGGGGCGTAAGGACAGATACGCAGTATTTT. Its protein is CASSALKTGGVRTDTQYF.

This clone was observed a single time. The CDR3: CASSQELRQGVSGANVLTF. The CDR3, as DNA: TGTGCCAGCAGCCAAGAGCTGAGGCAGGGTGTATCCGGGGCCAACGTCCTGACTTTC. This chain uses TRBV4-2 with TRBJ2-6; weak D call: TRBD1 (5 bases). Germline V CDR1 and CDR2: LGHNA, YNFKEQ. The V end was cut by 0 bases, the J end by 4 bases, with 19 bases between. This CDR3 contains 19 residues.

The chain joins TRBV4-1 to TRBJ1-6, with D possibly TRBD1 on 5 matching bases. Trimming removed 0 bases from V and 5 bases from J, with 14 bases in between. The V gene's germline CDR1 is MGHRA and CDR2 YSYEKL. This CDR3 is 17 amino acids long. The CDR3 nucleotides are TGCGCCAGCAGCCAAGAGGGGGACCCGACCAATAATTCACCCCTCCACTTT. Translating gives CASSQEGDPTNNSPLHF.

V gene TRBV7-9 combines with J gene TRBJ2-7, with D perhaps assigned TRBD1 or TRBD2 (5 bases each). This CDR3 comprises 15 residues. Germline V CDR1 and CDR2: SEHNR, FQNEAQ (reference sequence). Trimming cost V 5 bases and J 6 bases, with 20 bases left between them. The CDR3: CASSPTYGTWSEQYF. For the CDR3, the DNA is TGTGCCAGCAGCCCCACGTACGGGACCTGGAGCGAGCAGTACTTC.

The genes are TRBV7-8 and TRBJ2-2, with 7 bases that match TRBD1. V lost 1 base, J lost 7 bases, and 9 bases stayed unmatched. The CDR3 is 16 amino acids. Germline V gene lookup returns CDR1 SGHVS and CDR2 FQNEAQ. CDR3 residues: CASSLDSTGEIGELFF. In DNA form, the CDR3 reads TGTGCCAGCAGCTTAGACAGCACAGGGGAGATCGGGGAGCTGTTTTTT.

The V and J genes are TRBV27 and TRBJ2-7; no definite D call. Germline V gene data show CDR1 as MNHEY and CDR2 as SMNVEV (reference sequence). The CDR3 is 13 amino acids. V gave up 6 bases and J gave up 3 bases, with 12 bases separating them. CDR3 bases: TGTGCCAGCAGACGGAACCTCTTCTACGAGCAGTACTTC. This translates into CASRRNLFYEQYF.

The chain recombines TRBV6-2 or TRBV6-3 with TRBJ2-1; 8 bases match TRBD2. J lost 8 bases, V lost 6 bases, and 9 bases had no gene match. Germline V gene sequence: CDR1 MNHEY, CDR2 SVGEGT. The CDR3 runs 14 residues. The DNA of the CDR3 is TGTGCCAGCAGCAACGGGAGGGCCCGGGATGAGCAGTTCTTC. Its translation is CASSNGRARDEQFF.

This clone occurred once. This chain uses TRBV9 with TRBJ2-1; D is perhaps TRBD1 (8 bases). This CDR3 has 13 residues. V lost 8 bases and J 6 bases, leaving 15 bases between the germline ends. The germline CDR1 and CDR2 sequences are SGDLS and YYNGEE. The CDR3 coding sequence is TGTGCCAGTAAGACAGGGGAGGGCAATGAGCAGTTCTTC. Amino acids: CASKTGEGNEQFF.

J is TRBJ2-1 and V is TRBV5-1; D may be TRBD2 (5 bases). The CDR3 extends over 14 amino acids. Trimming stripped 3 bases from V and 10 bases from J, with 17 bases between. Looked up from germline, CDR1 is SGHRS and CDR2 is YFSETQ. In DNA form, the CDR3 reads TGCGCCAGCAGCTCCACTAGTTCCCCCCGGGAGCAGTTCTTC. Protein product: CASSSTSSPREQFF.

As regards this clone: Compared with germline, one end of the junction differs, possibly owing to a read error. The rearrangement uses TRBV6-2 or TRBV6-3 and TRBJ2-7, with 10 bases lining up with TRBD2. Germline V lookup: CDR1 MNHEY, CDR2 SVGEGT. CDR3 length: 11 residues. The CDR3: CASSSGTSVQF. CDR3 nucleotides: TGTGCCAGCAGTTCCGGGACTAGCGTGCAGTTC.

This chain's CDR3 is CASSLRTGAADTQYF. For the CDR3, the DNA is TGCGCCAGCAGCTTGCGTACAGGGGCGGCAGATACGCAGTATTTT. The chain links TRBV5-1 to TRBJ2-3; 7 nucleotides match TRBD1. The CDR3 is 15 amino acids. Per germline, CDR1 SGHRS and CDR2 YFSETQ. V lost 1 base and J lost 4; bases outside the gene matches: 6.

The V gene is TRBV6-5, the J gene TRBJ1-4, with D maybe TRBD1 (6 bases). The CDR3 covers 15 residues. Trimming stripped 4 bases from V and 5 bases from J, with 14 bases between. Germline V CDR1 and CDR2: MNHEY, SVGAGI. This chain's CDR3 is CASSSRGGWNEKLFF. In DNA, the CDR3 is TGTGCCAGCAGTTCCAGGGGCGGCTGGAATGAAAAACTGTTTTTT.

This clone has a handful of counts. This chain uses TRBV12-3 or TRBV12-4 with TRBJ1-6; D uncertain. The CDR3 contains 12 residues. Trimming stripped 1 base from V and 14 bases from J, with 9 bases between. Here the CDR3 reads CASSLGTPSLHF. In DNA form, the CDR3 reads TGTGCCAGCAGTTTAGGGACTCCGTCCCTCCACTTT.